This TCR beta chain was sequenced in a study of type 1 regulatory T cells. Study-level information: T-allo10 is an in vitro-generated, Tr1-enriched CD4 T cell product specific for alloantigen.

TCRdb passed the reads through MiXCR, listing each CDR3 protein once. The repertoire holds 80,000 to 100,000 distinct CDR3 sequences, 25% to 40% seen once, with 2.2% in the top ten. V lost 2 bases, J lost 4 bases, and 13 bases lay in between. This CDR3 spans 14 amino acids. Germline CDR1 and CDR2: SGHRS and YFSETQ. This clonotype was seen only a few times. The genes are TRBV5-1 and TRBJ2-7; D gene uncertain. This sequence was found in a human donor in good health. The sequenced sample consisted of CD4+ T cells, either the whole sample or a sorted fraction (not recorded which). For the CDR3, the DNA is TGCGCCAGCAGCTTCTACACAGAGCGATACGAGCAGTACTTC. Translation: CASSFYTERYEQYF.